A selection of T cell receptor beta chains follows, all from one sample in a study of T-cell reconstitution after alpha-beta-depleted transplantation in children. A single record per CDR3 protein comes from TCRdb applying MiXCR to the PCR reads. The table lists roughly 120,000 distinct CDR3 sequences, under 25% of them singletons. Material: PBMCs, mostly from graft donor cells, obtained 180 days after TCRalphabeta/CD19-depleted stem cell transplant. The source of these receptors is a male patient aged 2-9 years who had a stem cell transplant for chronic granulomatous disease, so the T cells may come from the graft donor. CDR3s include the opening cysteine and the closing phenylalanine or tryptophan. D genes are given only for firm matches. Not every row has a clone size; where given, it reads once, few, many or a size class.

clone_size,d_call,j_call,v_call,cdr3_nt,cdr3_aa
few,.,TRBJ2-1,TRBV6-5,TGTGCCAGCAGTTACGGCCCTAGCTCCTACAATGAGCAGTTCTTC,CASSYGPSSYNEQFF
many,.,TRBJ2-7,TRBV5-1,TGCGCCAGCAGCTCGGACGGGAAAGGAGGGCACTTC,CASSSDGKGGHF
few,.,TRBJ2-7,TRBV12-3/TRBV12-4,TGTGCCAGCAGTACGGACAGTGTACTACGAGGGCAGTACTTC,CASSTDSVLRGQYF
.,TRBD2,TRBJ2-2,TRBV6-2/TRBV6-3,TGTGCCAGCAGTTACCCCCTGACCGGGACTAGCGTAAGAGCGAACACCGGGGAGCTGTTTTTT,CASSYPLTGTSVRANTGELFF
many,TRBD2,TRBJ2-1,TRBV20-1,TGCAGAGCCTACAAACCGGGACTAGCGAGGAATGAGCAGTTCTTC,CRAYKPGLARNEQFF
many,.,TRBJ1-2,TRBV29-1,TGCAGCGTGGGGGCCGGGGACGGTGGCTACACCTTC,CSVGAGDGGYTF
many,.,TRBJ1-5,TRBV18,TGTGCCAGCTCACCACCCGGCGGCAATCAGCCCCAGCATTTT,CASSPPGGNQPQHF
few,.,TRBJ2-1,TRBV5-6,TGTGCCAGCAGCTTGGTGGAGGACCCCCCTGAGGAGCAGTTCTTC,CASSLVEDPPEEQFF
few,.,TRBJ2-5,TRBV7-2,TGTGCCAGCAGCTTTGGGACTGAGACCCAGTACTTC,CASSFGTETQYF
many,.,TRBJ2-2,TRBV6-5,TGTGCCAGCAGTTCGCCCGGGGAGCTGTTTTTT,CASSSPGELFF
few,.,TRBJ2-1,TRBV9,TGTGCCAGCAGCGTAGTGATGACTTACAATGAGCAGTTCTTC,CASSVVMTYNEQFF
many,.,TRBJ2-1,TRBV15,TGTGCCACCAGCAGATCCTCACCTTTAGCGGCCCTAGGCACTTACAATGAGCAGTTCTTC,CATSRSSPLAALGTYNEQFF
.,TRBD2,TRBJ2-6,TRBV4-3,TGCGCCAGCAGCCCCCATTCAGGACTAGCATCTGGGGCCAACGTCCTGACTTTC,CASSPHSGLASGANVLTF